This T cell receptor (beta chain) was sequenced in a study of CD8+ T cells in alopecia areata. Study observations and caveats: Scalp data also include sequences from resident alphabeta T cells of normal skin.

After isolation, RNA underwent reverse transcription to generate cDNA as the sequencing template. The method was immunoSEQ multiplex PCR; TCRdb's version includes in-frame clones alone and lacks a portion of them. The sample lists some 190,000 clones; 66% were seen once. This clone was found a few times. What it binds is not known. Stated treatment: oral pan-JAK inhibitor, 5-10 mg twice daily. Trimming removed 4 bases from V and 2 bases from J, with 5 bases in between. Germline V gives CDR1 SGHTA, CDR2 FQGNSA. The CDR3 contains 12 residues. The specimen was CD4+ T cells sorted from blood, collected between weeks 44 and 45, from a patient treated with tofacitinib. The gene calls are TRBV7-2 and TRBJ2-5; unclear D gene. This receptor was taken from a human donor with alopecia areata. As DNA, the CDR3 is TGTGCCAGCAGCTCTCTACAAGAGACCCAGTACTTC. It yields the protein CASSSLQETQYF.